The entry below describes one T cell receptor beta chain. The sample belongs to a study of T cell repertoires in cytomegalovirus infection. Trimming pared 8 bases from V and 4 bases from J, leaving 18 bases between. CDR3 size: 15 residues. Germline CDR1 ENHRY, CDR2 SYGVKD. Each CDR3 protein is one row after TCRdb ran MiXCR on the reads. The sample gives under 200,000 distinct CDR3 sequences, roughly 27% of which show up once; around 29% is in the top ten. This receptor was taken from a human donor in good health (CMV status not recorded). Some clones in this sample may be carry-over from other donors' samples. The sample was PBMCs. The chain couples TRBV10-3 to TRBJ1-5, with D possibly TRBD1 on 6 matching bases. Written as DNA, the CDR3 is TGTGCCATCGGGGTAGAGGGCAGGGGAAATCAGCCCCAGCATTTT. This gives the protein CAIGVEGRGNQPQHF.